This T cell receptor (beta chain) is from a study of blood T cell repertoires in COVID-19 (dated by TCRdb to about 2020). Background on the whole study: Samples from collaborators originated in the United States, Italy and Spain and spanned both the acute and convalescent phases of COVID-19. The material from the prospective study consisted of cDNA or gDNA derived from T cells, B-cell-depleted T cells, or PBMCs. Subjects who had been exposed to COVID-19, were actively infected with it, or had recovered from it provided the deeply sampled blood TCRbeta repertoires that made up the dataset. The repertoires were released in a freely available public database meant as a resource for research on the immune response to SARS-CoV-2. Samples came from the ongoing ImmuneRACE study (first 160 participants) plus 1,254 subjects from 6 global collaborators. Sample metadata almost always included a de-identified subject ID, COVID-19 status, age in years and sex. Where available, HLA class I and class II types were taken from metadata supplied by the sample provider and were not determined by assay-based typing. General study outcomes and caveats: Clinical and demographic metadata were provided uncurated, with the amount varying by source and participant.

In the prospective study, participants were roughly 18 to 90 years old, resided in 24 geographic areas of the United States, and were enrolled through a virtual design. Cohort assignment in the prospective study relied on participant-reported clinical history from a screening survey and a study questionnaire. Each participant in the prospective study had whole blood, serum and a nasopharyngeal or oropharyngeal swab collected by mobile phlebotomists. Over a 2-month period, participants in the prospective study had the option of providing additional blood draws and questionnaires. Before DNA extraction, blood samples from the prospective study were shipped at room temperature or frozen. As to this clone: It has no known antigen specificity. No per-base quality is available; no much larger clone lies one base away. This sample also contains other DNA sequences that code for the same CDR3.

Counted from cysteine to phenylalanine, this CDR3 has 13 amino acids. The sequence is cut down to CDR3 DNA, 39 bases in frame from base 1. Trimming removed 6 bases from V and 4 bases from J; the gene matches leave 6 bases unexplained. Based on the germline V gene (reference sequence), the CDR1 and CDR2 sequences are LNHDA and SQIVND. TCRbeta CDR3 regions were amplified from genomic DNA using the immunoSEQ Assay, a bias-controlled multiplex PCR. From the authors' description of their analysis: The number of nucleated cells in each sample was estimated from the amplification of reference gene primers within the assay. To quantify the absolute abundance of each unique TCRbeta CDR3 rearrangement, sequence reads were collapsed and filtered. For each sample, productive Simpson clonality was calculated as the square root of Simpson's diversity index across productive rearrangements. TCRdb limited this immuneACCESS table to in-frame rearrangements with V and J called. A share of clones is missing; checked studies link under half to unresolved V genes, and the rest is unexplained. The V and J calls and clone size come from that table; D and trimming were worked out from the DNA. This sample holds about 270,000 clones; just under 90% were observed only once. Of the sample, approximately 4% is held by the ten largest clones.

The chain joins TRBV19 to TRBJ2-7, and TRBD2 matches 7 of the central bases. What was sequenced was PBMCs or T cells enriched from blood (not recorded which). This clonotype originated in a woman under 40 with acute COVID-19. The sequence in DNA is TGTGCCAGTAGCCCTGGCGGGAGTTACGAGCAGTACTTC. Translated, this is CASSPGGSYEQYF.